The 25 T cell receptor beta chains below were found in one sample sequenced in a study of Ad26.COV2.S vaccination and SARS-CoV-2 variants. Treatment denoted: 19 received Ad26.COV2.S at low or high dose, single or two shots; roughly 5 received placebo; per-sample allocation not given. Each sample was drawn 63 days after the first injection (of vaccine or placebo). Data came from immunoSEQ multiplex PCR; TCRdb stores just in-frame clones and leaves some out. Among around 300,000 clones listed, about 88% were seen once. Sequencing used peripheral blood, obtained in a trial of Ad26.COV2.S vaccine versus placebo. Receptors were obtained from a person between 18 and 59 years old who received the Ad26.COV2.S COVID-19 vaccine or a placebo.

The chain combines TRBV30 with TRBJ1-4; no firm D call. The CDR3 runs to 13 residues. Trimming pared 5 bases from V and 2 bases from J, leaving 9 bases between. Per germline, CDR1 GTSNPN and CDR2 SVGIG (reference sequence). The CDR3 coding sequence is TGTGCCTGGGATCGAGGGACTAATGAAAAACTGTTTTTT. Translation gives CAWDRGTNEKLFF.

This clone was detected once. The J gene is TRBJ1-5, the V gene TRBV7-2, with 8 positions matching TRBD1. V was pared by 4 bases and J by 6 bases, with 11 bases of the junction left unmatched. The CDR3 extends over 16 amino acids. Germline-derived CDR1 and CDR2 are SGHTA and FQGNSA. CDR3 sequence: CASSSSLGQGAQPQHF. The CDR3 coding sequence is TGTGCCAGCAGCTCATCGTTGGGGCAGGGGGCTCAGCCCCAGCATTTT.

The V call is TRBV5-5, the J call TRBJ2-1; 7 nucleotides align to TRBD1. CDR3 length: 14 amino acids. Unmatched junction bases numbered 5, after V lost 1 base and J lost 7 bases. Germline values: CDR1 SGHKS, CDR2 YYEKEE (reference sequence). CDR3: CASSLPGGSNEQFF. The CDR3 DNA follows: TGTGCCAGCAGCTTGCCAGGGGGTTCGAATGAGCAGTTCTTC.

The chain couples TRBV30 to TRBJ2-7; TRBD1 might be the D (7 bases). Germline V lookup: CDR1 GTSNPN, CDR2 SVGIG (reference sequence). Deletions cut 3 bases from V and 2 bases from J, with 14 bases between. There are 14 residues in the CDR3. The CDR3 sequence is CAWSPQGGAYEQYF. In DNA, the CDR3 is TGTGCCTGGAGCCCCCAGGGGGGAGCCTACGAGCAGTACTTC.

Written as DNA, the CDR3 is TGTGCCAGCAGCTACGGACAGAACACTGAAGCTTTCTTT. Its protein product is CASSYGQNTEAFF. This chain connects TRBV5-6 to TRBJ1-1; D might be TRBD1 (5 bases). The germline V and J ends were trimmed by 3 bases and 1 base, with 7 bases remaining between them. The CDR3 has 13 amino acids. Germline V gene sequence: CDR1 SGHDT, CDR2 YYEEEE.

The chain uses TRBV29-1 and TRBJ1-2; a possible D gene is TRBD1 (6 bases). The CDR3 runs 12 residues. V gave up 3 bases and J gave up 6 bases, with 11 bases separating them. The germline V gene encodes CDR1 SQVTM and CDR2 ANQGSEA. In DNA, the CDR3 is TGCAGCGTTGAGGGGTCAGGGGATGGCTACACCTTC. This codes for CSVEGSGDGYTF.

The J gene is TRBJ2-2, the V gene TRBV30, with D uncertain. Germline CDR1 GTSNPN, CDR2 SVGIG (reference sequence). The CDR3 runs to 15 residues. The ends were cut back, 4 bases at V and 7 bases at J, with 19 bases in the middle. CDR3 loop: CAWTPDNFLGGELFF. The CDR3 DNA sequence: TGTGCCTGGACACCAGATAACTTCTTGGGCGGGGAGCTGTTTTTT.

CDR3 protein: CASSSKAGLNTEAFF. CDR3 in DNA: TGTGCCAGCAGCTCGAAAGCAGGGCTAAACACTGAAGCTTTCTTT. The gene calls are TRBV7-8 and TRBJ1-1; D perhaps matches TRBD1 (5 bases). The V end was cut by 4 bases, the J end by 2 bases, with 14 bases between. Germline lookup yields CDR1 SGHVS and CDR2 FQNEAQ. CDR3 size: 15 residues.

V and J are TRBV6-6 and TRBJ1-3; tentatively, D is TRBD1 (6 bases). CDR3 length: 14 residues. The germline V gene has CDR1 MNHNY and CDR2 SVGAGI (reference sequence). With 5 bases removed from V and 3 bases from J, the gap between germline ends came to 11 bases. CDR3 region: CASSLTGSGNTIYF. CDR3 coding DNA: TGTGCCAGCAGTCTAACAGGGAGTGGAAACACCATATATTTT.

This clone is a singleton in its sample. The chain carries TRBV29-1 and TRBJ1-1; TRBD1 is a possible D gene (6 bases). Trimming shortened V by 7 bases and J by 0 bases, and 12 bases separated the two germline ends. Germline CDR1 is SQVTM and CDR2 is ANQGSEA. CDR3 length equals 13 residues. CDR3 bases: TGCAGCGCCAGGGGAAATATGAACACTGAAGCTTTCTTT. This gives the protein CSARGNMNTEAFF. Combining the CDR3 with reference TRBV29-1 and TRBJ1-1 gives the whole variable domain SAVISQKPSRDICQRGTSLTIQCQVDSQVTMMFWYRQQPGQSLTLIATANQGSEATYESGFVIDKFPISRPNLTFSTLTVSNMSPEDSSIYLCSARGNMNTEAFFGQGTRLTVV.

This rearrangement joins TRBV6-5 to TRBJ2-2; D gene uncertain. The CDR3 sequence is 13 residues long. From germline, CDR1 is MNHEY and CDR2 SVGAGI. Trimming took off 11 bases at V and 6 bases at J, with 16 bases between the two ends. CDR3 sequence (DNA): TGTGCCGCCCAAGGCAGGTCCGCCGGGGAGCTGTTTTTT. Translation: CAAQGRSAGELFF.

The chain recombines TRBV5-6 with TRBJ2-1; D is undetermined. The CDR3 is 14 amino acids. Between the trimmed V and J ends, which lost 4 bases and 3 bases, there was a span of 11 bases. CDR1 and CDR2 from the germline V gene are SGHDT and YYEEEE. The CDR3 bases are TGTGCCAGCAGCCCCTCGGCCCTCTACAATGAGCAGTTCTTC. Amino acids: CASSPSALYNEQFF.

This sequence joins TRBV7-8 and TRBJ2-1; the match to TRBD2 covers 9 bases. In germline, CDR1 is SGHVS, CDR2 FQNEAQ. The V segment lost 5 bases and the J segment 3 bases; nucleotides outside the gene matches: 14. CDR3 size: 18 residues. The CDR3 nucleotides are TGTGCCAGCAGCACAAATAGGTTGCGGGAGGGGCTCTACAATGAGCAGTTCTTC. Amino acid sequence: CASSTNRLREGLYNEQFF.

The CDR3, as DNA: TGTGCCAGCAGCTTAAATCCCCCTAGGGCTGGAAACACCATATATTTT. The encoded protein is CASSLNPPRAGNTIYF. This chain joins TRBV7-3 and TRBJ1-3; D is uncertain. CDR3 length: 16 residues. Germline lookup yields CDR1 SGHTA and CDR2 FQGTGA. Deletions cut 1 base from V and 2 bases from J, with 12 bases between.

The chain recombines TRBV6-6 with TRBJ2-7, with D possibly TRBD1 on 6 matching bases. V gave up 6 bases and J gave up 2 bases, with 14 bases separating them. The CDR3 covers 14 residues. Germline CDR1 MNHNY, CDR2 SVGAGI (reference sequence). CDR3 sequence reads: CASRLQGEPYEQYF. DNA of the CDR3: TGTGCCAGCAGACTACAGGGTGAGCCCTACGAGCAGTACTTC.

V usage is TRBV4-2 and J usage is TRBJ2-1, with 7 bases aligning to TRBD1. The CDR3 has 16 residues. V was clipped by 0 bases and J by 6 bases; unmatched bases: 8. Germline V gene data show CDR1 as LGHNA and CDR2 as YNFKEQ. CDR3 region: CASSQDETSGGNEQFF. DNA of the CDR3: TGTGCCAGCAGCCAAGATGAGACATCAGGGGGCAATGAGCAGTTCTTC.

The CDR3 DNA sequence: TGTGCCAGCAGCATGCCCGCGTCCGGGGAGCTGTTTTTT. Translated: CASSMPASGELFF. V and J are TRBV9 and TRBJ2-2; D is undetermined. The CDR3 covers 13 residues. The germline V gene encodes CDR1 SGDLS and CDR2 YYNGEE. The ends were cut back, 4 bases at V and 6 bases at J, with 10 bases in the middle.

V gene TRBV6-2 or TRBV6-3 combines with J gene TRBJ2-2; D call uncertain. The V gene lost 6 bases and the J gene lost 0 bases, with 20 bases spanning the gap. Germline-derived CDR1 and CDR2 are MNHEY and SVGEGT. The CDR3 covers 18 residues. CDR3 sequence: CASSPSGLGHPNTGELFF. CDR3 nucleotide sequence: TGTGCCAGCAGCCCTTCGGGTTTAGGCCACCCGAACACCGGGGAGCTGTTTTTT.

The DNA of the CDR3 is TGTGCCAGCAGCCTCCGGGCAGCGGGGGGTCGGACAGATACGCAGTATTTT. Protein: CASSLRAAGGRTDTQYF. The rearrangement joins TRBV7-3 to TRBJ2-3; 9 positions agree with TRBD2. The V gene end was trimmed by 5 bases and the J gene end by 3 bases; junction bases not matched to a gene: 12. The CDR3 consists of 17 residues. Germline lookup yields CDR1 SGHTA and CDR2 FQGTGA.

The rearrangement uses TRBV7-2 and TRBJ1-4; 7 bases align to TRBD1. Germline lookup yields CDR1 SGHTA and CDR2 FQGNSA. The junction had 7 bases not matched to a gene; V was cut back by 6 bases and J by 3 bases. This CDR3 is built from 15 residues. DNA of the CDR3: TGTGCCAGCAGTGATACACAGGGGCCTAATGAAAAACTGTTTTTT. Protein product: CASSDTQGPNEKLFF.

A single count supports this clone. The CDR3 is CASSRERASGGGETQYF. Here the CDR3 DNA reads TGCGCCAGCAGCCGGGAGCGGGCTAGCGGGGGAGGAGAGACCCAGTACTTC. The J gene is TRBJ2-5, the V gene TRBV5-1; the match to TRBD2 covers 10 bases. Trimming cost V 4 bases and J 4 bases; bases outside gene matches: 13. The length of the CDR3 is 17 residues. The V gene's germline CDR1 is SGHRS and CDR2 YFSETQ.

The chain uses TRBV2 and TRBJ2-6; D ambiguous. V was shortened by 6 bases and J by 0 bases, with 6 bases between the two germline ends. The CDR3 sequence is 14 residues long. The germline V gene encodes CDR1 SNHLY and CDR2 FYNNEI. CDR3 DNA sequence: TGTGCCAGCAGGACAATCTCTGGGGCCAACGTCCTGACTTTC. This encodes CASRTISGANVLTF.

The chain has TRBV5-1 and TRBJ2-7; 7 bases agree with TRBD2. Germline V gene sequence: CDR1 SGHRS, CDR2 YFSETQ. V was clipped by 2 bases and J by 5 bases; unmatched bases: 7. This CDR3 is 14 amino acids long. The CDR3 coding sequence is TGCGCCAGCAGCTTACAGGAAGGACTAGACGAGCAGTACTTC. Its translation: CASSLQEGLDEQYF.

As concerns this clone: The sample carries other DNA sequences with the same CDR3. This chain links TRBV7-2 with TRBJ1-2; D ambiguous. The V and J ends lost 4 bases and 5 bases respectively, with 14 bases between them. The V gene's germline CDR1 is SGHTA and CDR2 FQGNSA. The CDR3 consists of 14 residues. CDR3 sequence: CASSSSGGTYGYTF. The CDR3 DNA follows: TGTGCCAGCAGCTCTTCAGGAGGTACTTATGGCTACACCTTC.

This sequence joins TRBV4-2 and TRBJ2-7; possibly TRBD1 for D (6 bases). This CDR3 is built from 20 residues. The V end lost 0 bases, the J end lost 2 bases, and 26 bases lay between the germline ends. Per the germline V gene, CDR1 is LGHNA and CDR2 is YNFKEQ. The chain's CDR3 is CASSQDLVGPTGNPPYEQYF. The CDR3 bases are TGTGCCAGCAGCCAAGATTTGGTCGGGCCCACAGGGAACCCCCCCTACGAGCAGTACTTC.